This entry features one T cell receptor beta chain sequence. Its target is not known. TCR beta CDR3 regions were amplified from RNA transcripts. TCR CDR3 regions were first amplified by RT-PCR with HTBI primers. One entry per CDR3 protein results from TCRdb running MiXCR on the multiplex PCR reads. Of about 350,000 distinct CDR3 sequences listed, about 15% were seen once; the top ten hold 20% to 25%. Uncontrolled infection, other autoimmune disease, pregnancy or lactation disqualified patients from enrolment. These data belong to a study of T cells in Graves' hyperthyroidism and ophthalmopathy. Findings and caveats of the study: Ophthalmopathy stood apart from stable hyperthyroidism in a 13 V-J model. Blood also contained most expanded thyroid clonotypes above 0.001.

There are 13 residues in the CDR3. Trimming took 3 bases from V and 8 from J, leaving 10 bases between them. The germline V gene has CDR1 KGHDR and CDR2 SFDVKD. The sequencing sample was made of blood. The V call is TRBV24-1, the J call TRBJ1-5; D unresolved. The receptor was isolated from a woman aged 25 to 39 with Graves' hyperthyroidism. CDR3 amino acids: CATSDTDLEPQHF. In DNA, the CDR3 is TGTGCCACCAGTGATACCGACCTGGAGCCCCAGCATTTT.